Listed below are T cell receptor beta chains from one sample, sequenced in a study of PD-1 blockade in mismatch repair-deficient tumors. Data came from immunoSEQ multiplex PCR; TCRdb stores just in-frame clones and leaves some out. The sample records some 130,000 clones, about nine tenths being singletons. The input for sequencing was peripheral blood, taken approximately 72 weeks after starting pembrolizumab. These receptor sequences come from an adult with mismatch repair-deficient cancer. Both conserved end residues are trimmed from each CDR3. The order of the fields is V gene, J gene, CDR3 protein.

V: TRBV5-6
J: TRBJ2-7
CDR3: ASSGGYEQY

V: TRBV28
J: TRBJ2-1
CDR3: ASRKGTAQQF

V: TRBV11-3
J: TRBJ2-1
CDR3: ASSLEAGARNEQF

V: TRBV15
J: TRBJ2-5
CDR3: ATSRVAGASLGETQY

V: TRBV9
J: TRBJ1-2
CDR3: ASSQLGEKTIGYT

V: TRBV6-5
J: TRBJ1-5
CDR3: ASSQQGFNQPQH

V: TRBV11-2
J: TRBJ2-3
CDR3: ASNNREWRDTQY

V: TRBV27
J: TRBJ1-2
CDR3: ASSYDRNYGYT

V: TRBV27
J: TRBJ2-1
CDR3: ASSLAESHNEQF

V: TRBV29-1
J: TRBJ1-2
CDR3: SVQGGGGYT

V: TRBV11-3
J: TRBJ2-7
CDR3: ASSIGTGVFHEQY

V: TRBV21-1
J: TRBJ2-7
CDR3: ASSKWTGDRYEQY

V: TRBV5-1
J: TRBJ2-7
CDR3: ASSLIPGPTYEQY

V: TRBV28
J: TRBJ2-1
CDR3: ASSLNRGAYNEQF

V: TRBV27
J: TRBJ2-7
CDR3: ASSPDRGYEQY

V: TRBV6-5
J: TRBJ2-7
CDR3: ASSYSTRADEQY

V: TRBV7-2
J: TRBJ2-7
CDR3: ASSRIPGPEDQY

V: TRBV4-1
J: TRBJ2-3
CDR3: ASRERGDTQY

V: TRBV5-1
J: TRBJ2-1
CDR3: ASSFDSYNEQF

V: TRBV19
J: TRBJ1-1
CDR3: ASSWGRTEAF

V: TRBV9
J: TRBJ1-1
CDR3: ASRLVGASDTEAF

V: TRBV30
J: TRBJ1-4
CDR3: AWSKGWSNEKLF

V: TRBV6-5
J: TRBJ1-4
CDR3: ASSYSGANEKLF

V: TRBV13
J: TRBJ2-7
CDR3: ASSSHGGPDEQY

V: TRBV7-8
J: TRBJ1-4
CDR3: ASSYSPFPRDRAEKLF

V: TRBV10-2
J: TRBJ2-5
CDR3: ASSVGTGGETQY

V: TRBV4-1
J: TRBJ1-5
CDR3: ASSQKSDRVNQPQH

V: TRBV9
J: TRBJ2-5
CDR3: ASSPGPGETQY